What follows is one T cell receptor beta chain and its context. The antigen is unknown. This record comes from a study of identical twins. Template switching created a universal primer site, and the cDNA included unique molecular identifiers. TCRdb passed the 5' RACE reads through MiXCR, listing each CDR3 protein once. The sample shows 1,800,000 or so distinct CDR3 sequences, about 30% of them seen only once. The CDR3 consists of 13 residues. V lost 5 bases to trimming and J lost 5 bases, with 13 bases between them. Germline CDR1 and CDR2: DFQATT and SNEGSKA (reference sequence). Study-level results: Zero-insertion findings could be partly confounded by invariant cells (MAIT and iNKT cells).

V gene TRBV20-1 combines with J gene TRBJ1-5; the D gene is possibly TRBD1 (6 bases). The receptor comes from a newborn girl in good health. The sequenced material came from cord blood. DNA of the CDR3: TGCAGTGCTCCTGACAGGCCGGATCAGCCCCAGCATTTT. Translating it yields CSAPDRPDQPQHF.